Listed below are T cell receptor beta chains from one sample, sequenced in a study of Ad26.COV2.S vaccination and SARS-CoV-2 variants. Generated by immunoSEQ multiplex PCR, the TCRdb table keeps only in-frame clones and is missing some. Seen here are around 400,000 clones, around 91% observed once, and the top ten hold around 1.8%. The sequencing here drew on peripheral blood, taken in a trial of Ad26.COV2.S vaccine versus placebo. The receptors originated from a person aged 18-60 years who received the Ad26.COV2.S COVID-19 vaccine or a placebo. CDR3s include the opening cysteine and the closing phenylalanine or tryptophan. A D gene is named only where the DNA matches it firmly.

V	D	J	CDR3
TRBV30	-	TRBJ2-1	CAWSLSGNEQFF
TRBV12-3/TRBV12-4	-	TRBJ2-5	CASSQRETQYF
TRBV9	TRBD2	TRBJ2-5	CASSPTGGGIQETQYF
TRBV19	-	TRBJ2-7	CASSIVTRGAYEQYF
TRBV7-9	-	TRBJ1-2	CASSLRSYGYTF
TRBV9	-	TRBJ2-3	CASSVDRAMDTQYF
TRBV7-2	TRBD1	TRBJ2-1	CASSPRADRDNEQFF
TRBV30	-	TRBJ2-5	CAWSLSRTQYF
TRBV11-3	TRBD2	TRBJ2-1	CASSLEGGYNEQFF
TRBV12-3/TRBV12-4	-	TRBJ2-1	CASSPLSSGEQFF
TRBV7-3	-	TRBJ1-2	CASSPDRNYGYTF
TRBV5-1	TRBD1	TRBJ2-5	CASTGTGAAQYF
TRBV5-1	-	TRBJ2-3	CASRDPSTDTQYF